A selection of T cell receptor beta chains follows, all from one sample in a study of shared clonotypes between healthy human individuals. Measured with immunoSEQ multiplex PCR; TCRdb has only the in-frame clones, and not every one. The table has some 2.1 million clones, roughly 94% seen once. The sequenced material came from naive CD8+ T cells sorted from blood. These receptors all come from a man in his late teens or twenties in good health. CDR3s include the opening cysteine and the closing phenylalanine or tryptophan. Fields, in order: clone size, V gene, D gene, J gene, CDR3 protein, CDR3 DNA. The D gene is left open where the match is weak. Expanded clones get a size class; other rows say once, few or many, or leave the size out.

NA,TRBV6-1,TRBD2,TRBJ2-7,CASSKPSGVWDEQYF,TGTGCCAGCAGTAAACCTAGCGGGGTTTGGGATGAGCAGTACTTC
once,TRBV28,NA,TRBJ1-6,CASSPTDYNSPLHF,TGTGCCAGCAGTCCGACAGACTATAATTCACCCCTCCACTTT
NA,TRBV19,NA,TRBJ2-7,CASRSGTYEQYF,TGTGCCAGTAGGTCGGGGACCTACGAGCAGTACTTC
NA,TRBV5-4,NA,TRBJ2-7,CASSLDRGHEQYF,TGTGCCAGCAGCCTGGACCGAGGGCACGAGCAGTACTTC
few,TRBV4-1,NA,TRBJ2-5,CASSQDTETQYF,TGCGCCAGCAGCCAAGATACGGAGACCCAGTACTTC
NA,TRBV4-3,TRBD1,TRBJ2-7,CASSPSTGSSYEQYF,TGCGCCAGCAGCCCCTCGACAGGGAGCTCCTACGAGCAGTACTTC
NA,TRBV11-2,TRBD1,TRBJ1-3,CASSLAGTGPPGNTIYF,TGTGCCAGCAGCTTAGCAGGGACAGGGCCCCCTGGAAACACCATATATTTT
once,TRBV27,NA,TRBJ2-3,CASSLRGVGDTQYF,TGTGCCAGCAGTTTAAGGGGGGTAGGGGATACGCAGTATTTT
NA,TRBV19,NA,TRBJ1-5,CASSISLLQGLYSNQPQHF,TGTGCCAGTAGTATATCCCTCCTACAGGGCCTTTATAGCAATCAGCCCCAGCATTTT
NA,TRBV5-4,NA,TRBJ1-1,CASSLAAENTEAFF,TGTGCCAGCAGCTTGGCAGCGGAGAACACTGAAGCTTTCTTT
NA,TRBV4-3,NA,TRBJ1-1,CASSQETGGHTEAFF,TGCGCCAGCAGCCAGGAAACGGGGGGACACACTGAAGCTTTCTTT
NA,TRBV18,TRBD2,TRBJ2-7,CASSSLGGGYEQYF,TGTGCCAGCTCCTCACTCGGCGGGGGCTACGAGCAGTACTTC
NA,TRBV11-2,TRBD1,TRBJ1-1,CASSSLPGQAPNTEAFF,TGTGCCAGCAGCTCCCTACCGGGACAGGCGCCGAACACTGAAGCTTTCTTT
NA,TRBV27,NA,TRBJ2-7,CASSPGVLYEQYF,TGTGCCAGCAGTCCCGGGGTCCTATACGAGCAGTACTTC
NA,TRBV28,NA,TRBJ1-4,CASTLWATNEKLFF,TGTGCCAGCACTCTCTGGGCAACTAATGAAAAACTGTTTTTT
NA,TRBV2,NA,TRBJ2-1,CASSEAPWANNEQFF,TGTGCCAGCAGTGAAGCGCCGTGGGCCAACAATGAGCAGTTCTTC
NA,TRBV6-6,NA,TRBJ2-7,CASSPTSANEQYF,TGTGCCAGCAGCCCGACGTCTGCCAACGAGCAGTACTTC
NA,TRBV5-1,TRBD1,TRBJ1-6,CASSPEGQGRGSPLHF,TGCGCCAGCAGCCCGGAGGGACAGGGCAGGGGATCACCCCTCCACTTT
NA,TRBV5-4,NA,TRBJ2-1,CASSPYLDNNEQFF,TGTGCCAGCAGCCCCTACCTGGATAACAATGAGCAGTTCTTC
NA,TRBV30,TRBD2,TRBJ2-3,CAWEPLAGTDTQYF,TGTGCCTGGGAACCTCTAGCGGGGACAGATACGCAGTATTTT
NA,TRBV9,NA,TRBJ2-5,CAFKVGAETQYF,TGTGCCTTTAAGGTTGGGGCAGAGACCCAGTACTTC
NA,TRBV13,TRBD2,TRBJ2-7,CASSLEGLAGSYEQYF,TGTGCCAGCAGCTTAGAGGGACTAGCGGGGTCCTACGAGCAGTACTTC
NA,TRBV5-1,NA,TRBJ2-7,CASSLAGAEISYEQYF,TGCGCCAGCAGCTTGGCCGGGGCGGAGATCTCCTACGAGCAGTACTTC
NA,TRBV10-3,NA,TRBJ2-3,CAISDGTDTQYF,TGTGCCATCAGTGACGGCACAGATACGCAGTATTTT
once,TRBV7-2,TRBD2,TRBJ2-7,CASSYRGGYEQYF,TGTGCCAGCAGCTATCGCGGGGGCTACGAGCAGTACTTC
NA,TRBV10-3,NA,TRBJ2-3,CAISENDSTDTQYF,TGTGCCATCAGCGAAAACGACAGCACAGATACGCAGTATTTT
NA,TRBV11-2,TRBD2,TRBJ2-5,CASDDRLAGFLGTQYF,TGTGCCAGCGACGATAGACTAGCGGGGTTCCTTGGGACCCAGTACTTC
NA,TRBV6-5,TRBD1,TRBJ2-2,CASSYTGAGELFF,TGTGCCAGCAGTTACACAGGGGCCGGGGAGCTGTTTTTT
few,TRBV7-2,NA,TRBJ2-7,CASSLSGGTYEQYF,TGTGCCAGCAGCTTATCGGGCGGAACCTACGAGCAGTACTTC
few,TRBV7-9,NA,TRBJ1-1,CASSPVGPGDTEAFF,TGTGCCAGCAGCCCTGTTGGGCCAGGGGACACTGAAGCTTTCTTT
once,TRBV21-1,NA,TRBJ1-1,CASSSGQAMNTEAFF,TGTGCCAGCAGCAGCGGACAGGCCATGAACACTGAAGCTTTCTTT
NA,TRBV28,NA,TRBJ2-7,CASSLVAGYEQYF,TGTGCCAGCAGTTTGGTAGCTGGGTACGAGCAGTACTTC
once,TRBV6-5,TRBD2,TRBJ2-3,CASSYSAGGTDTQYF,TGTGCCAGCAGTTACTCCGCGGGAGGCACAGATACGCAGTATTTT
NA,TRBV4-1,NA,TRBJ2-5,CASSLFGAGPETQYF,TGCGCCAGCAGCCTGTTCGGGGCCGGTCCGGAGACCCAGTACTTC